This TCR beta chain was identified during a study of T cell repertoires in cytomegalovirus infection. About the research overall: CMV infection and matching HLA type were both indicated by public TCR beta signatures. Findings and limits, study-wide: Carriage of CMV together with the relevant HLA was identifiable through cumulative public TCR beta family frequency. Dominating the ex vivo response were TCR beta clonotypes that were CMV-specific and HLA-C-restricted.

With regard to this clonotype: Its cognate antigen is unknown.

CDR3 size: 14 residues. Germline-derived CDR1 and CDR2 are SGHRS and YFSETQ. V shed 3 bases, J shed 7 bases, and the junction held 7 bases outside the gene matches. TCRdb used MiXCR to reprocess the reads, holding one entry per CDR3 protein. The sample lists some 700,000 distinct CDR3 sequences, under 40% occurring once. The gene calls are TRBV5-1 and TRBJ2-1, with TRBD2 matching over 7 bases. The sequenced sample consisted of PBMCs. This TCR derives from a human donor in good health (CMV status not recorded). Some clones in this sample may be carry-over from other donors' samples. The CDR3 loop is CASSSQGSGNEQFF. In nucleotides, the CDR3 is TGCGCCAGCAGCTCCCAGGGTAGCGGGAATGAGCAGTTCTTC.